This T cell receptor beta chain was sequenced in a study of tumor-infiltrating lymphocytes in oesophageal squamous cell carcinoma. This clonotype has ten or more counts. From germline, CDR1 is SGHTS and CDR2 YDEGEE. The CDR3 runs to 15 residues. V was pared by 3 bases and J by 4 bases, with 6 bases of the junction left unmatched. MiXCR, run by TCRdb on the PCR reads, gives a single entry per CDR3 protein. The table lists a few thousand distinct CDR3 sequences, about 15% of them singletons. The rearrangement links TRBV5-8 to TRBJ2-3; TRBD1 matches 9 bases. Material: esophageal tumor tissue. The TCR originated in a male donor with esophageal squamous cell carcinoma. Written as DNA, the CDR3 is TGTGCCAGCAGCTCGGGACAGGGTGGCGCAGATACGCAGTATTTT. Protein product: CASSSGQGGADTQYF.